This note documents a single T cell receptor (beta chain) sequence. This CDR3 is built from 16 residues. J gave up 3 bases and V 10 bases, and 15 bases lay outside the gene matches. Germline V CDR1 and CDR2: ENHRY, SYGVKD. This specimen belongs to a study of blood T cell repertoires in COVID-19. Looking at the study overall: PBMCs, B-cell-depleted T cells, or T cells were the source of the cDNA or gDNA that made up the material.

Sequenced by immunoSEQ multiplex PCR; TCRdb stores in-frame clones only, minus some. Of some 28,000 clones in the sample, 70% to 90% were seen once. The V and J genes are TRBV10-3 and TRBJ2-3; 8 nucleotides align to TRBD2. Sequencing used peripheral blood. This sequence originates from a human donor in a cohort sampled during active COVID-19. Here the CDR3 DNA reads TGTGCCACGGGGCGGGACGGCAGCGGGGGAACAGATACGCAGTATTTT. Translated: CATGRDGSGGTDTQYF.